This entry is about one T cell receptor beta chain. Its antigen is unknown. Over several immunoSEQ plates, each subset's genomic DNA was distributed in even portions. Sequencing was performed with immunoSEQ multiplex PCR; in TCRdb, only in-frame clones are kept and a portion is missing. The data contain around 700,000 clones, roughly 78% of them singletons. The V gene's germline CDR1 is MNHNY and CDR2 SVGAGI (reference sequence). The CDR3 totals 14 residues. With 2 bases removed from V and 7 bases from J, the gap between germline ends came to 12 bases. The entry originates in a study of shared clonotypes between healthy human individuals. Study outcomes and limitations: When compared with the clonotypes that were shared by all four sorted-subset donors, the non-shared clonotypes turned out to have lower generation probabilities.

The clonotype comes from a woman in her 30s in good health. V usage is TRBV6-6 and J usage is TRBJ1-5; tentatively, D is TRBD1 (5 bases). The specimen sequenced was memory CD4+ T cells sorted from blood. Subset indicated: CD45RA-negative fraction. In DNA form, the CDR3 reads TGTGCCAGCAGTTACCGGGACCTCGGGCAGCCCCAGCATTTT. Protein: CASSYRDLGQPQHF.